Given below is one T cell receptor beta chain in context. Single viable CD3+CD4+CD8-CD45RO+ cells were sorted as the memory CD4+ T cells. The data were taken from a study of memory CD4+ T cells and cytomegalovirus serostatus. Trimming left V 4 bases short and J 7 bases short, with 18 bases between. The CDR3 covers 16 residues. Germline lookup yields CDR1 SGHRS and CDR2 YFSETQ. Sequencing was performed with immunoSEQ multiplex PCR; in TCRdb, only in-frame clones are kept and a portion is missing. The sample contains 50,000 to 65,000 clones, around 83% of which appear only once. Input material: memory CD4+ T cells from blood. The V gene is TRBV5-1, the J gene TRBJ1-6; maybe TRBD1 (6 bases). The receptor comes from an adult in good health and CMV-seropositive. For the CDR3, the DNA is TGCGCCAGCAGCACCGAGGCCACAGGGTTCAATTCACCCCTCCACTTT. Translating gives CASSTEATGFNSPLHF.